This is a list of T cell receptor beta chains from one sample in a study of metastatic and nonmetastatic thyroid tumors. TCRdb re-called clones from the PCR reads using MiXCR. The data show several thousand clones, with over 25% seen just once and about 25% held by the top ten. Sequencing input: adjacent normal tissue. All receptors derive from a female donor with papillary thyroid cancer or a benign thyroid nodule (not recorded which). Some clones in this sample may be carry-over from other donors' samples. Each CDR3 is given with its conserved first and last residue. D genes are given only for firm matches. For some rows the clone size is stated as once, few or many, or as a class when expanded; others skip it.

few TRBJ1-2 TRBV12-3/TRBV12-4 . TGTGCCAGCACTATCAGGGGCTGGGGGGGCTACACCTTC CASTIRGWGGYTF
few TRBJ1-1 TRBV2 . TGTGCCAGCAGTGAGGACCTCAAGGACACTGAAGCTTTCTTT CASSEDLKDTEAFF
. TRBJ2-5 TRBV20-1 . TGCAGTAATAGAGATGAGGGGGAGACCAAGTACTTC CSNRDEGETKYF
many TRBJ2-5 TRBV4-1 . TGCGCCAGCAGCCAAGATGGAGGGCGGACCCAGTACTTC CASSQDGGRTQYF
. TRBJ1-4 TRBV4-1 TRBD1 TGCGCCAGCAGCCAGACAGGGGGGTTTACTAATGAAAAACTGTTCTTT CASSQTGGFTNEKLFF
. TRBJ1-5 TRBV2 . TGTGCCAGCGGTGAAGCGCAAGCACTCTCATCTGATCAGCCCCAGCATTTT CASGEAQALSSDQPQHF
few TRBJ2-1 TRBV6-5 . TGTGCCAGCAGTTACTCGAGGTATGAGCAGTTCTTC CASSYSRYEQFF
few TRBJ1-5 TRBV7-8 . TGTGCCAGCAGCGGATCAGGTCAGCCCCAGCATTTT CASSGSGQPQHF
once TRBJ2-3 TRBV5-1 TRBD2 TGCGCCAGCAGCTTGGATCCTAGCGGGTACTTGACGCAGTATTTT CASSLDPSGYLTQYF
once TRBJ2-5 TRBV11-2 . TGTGCCAGCAGCCTTACACGGATCCAAGAGACCCAGTACTTC CASSLTRIQETQYF
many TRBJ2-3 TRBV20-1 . TGCAGTGCTAGATACAGGGGCACAGATACGCAGTATTTT CSARYRGTDTQYF
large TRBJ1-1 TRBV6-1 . TGTGCCAGCACCGGGACGGCCAGGGACACTGAAGCTTTCTTT CASTGTARDTEAFF
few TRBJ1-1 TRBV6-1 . TGTGCCAGCAGTTTCATGCGGGGTATGAACACTGAAGCTTTCTTT CASSFMRGMNTEAFF
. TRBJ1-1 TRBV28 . TGTGCCAGCAATTCTCTCCCAAGGGGCACTGAAGCTTTCTTT CASNSLPRGTEAFF
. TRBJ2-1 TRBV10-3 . TGTGCCATCAGTTATGCTAGCCGCGACAATGAGCAGTTCTTC CAISYASRDNEQFF
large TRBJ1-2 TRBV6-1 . TGTGCCAGCAGTGAAAAAGGAACGGCAGGGTATGGCTACACCTTC CASSEKGTAGYGYTF
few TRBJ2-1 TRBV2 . TGTGCCAGCAGTGAACTTCGTGAGCAGTTCTTC CASSELREQFF
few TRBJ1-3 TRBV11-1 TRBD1 TGTGCCAGCAGCTTGGAACCGGGACAGGGGAGCTCTGGAAACACCATATATTTT CASSLEPGQGSSGNTIYF
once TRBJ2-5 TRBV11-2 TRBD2 TGTGCCAGCAGCCTAGCCCAAGGACTAGCGCCTACCCAGTACTTC CASSLAQGLAPTQYF
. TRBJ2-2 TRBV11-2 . TGTGCCAGCAGCTTAGAGGGCGGTACTCTCATGTTCGCGAACACCGGGGAGCTGTTTTTT CASSLEGGTLMFANTGELFF
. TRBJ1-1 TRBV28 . TGTGCCAGCAGTTTATTGAAGGAGAACACTGAAGCTTTCTTT CASSLLKENTEAFF
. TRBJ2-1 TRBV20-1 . TGCAGTGCTCCTCAATGGGACTCGGGGGATGAGCAGTTCTTC CSAPQWDSGDEQFF
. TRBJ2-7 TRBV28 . TGTGCCAGCAGGCCCTACGGGTCCCCGGGGTCCTACGAGCAGTACTTC CASRPYGSPGSYEQYF
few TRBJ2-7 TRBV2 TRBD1 TGTGCCAGTCGAGCGGACAGGAGCTCCTACGAGCAGTACTTC CASRADRSSYEQYF
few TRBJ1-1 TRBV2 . TGTGCCAGCAGCCATAACAGGGACGTGAACACTGAAGCTTTCTTT CASSHNRDVNTEAFF
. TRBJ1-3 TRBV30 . TGTGCCTGGGTACCCTCGAGCTCTGGAAACACCATATATTTT CAWVPSSSGNTIYF
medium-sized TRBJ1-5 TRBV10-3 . TGTGCCATCAGTGCTCTGGGGGTAGCGGATCAGCCCCAGCATTTT CAISALGVADQPQHF
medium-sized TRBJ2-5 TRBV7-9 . TGTGCCAGCAGCCAGTCACTACTAGACCAAGAGACCCAGTACTTC CASSQSLLDQETQYF
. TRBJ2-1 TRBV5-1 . TGCGCCAGCAGCGAGCTCGGGGAACAGTTCTTC CASSELGEQFF
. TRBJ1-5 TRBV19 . TGTGCCAGTAGTATCCCACCACCCAATCAGCCCCAGCATTTT CASSIPPPNQPQHF
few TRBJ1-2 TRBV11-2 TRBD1 TGTGCCAGCAGCTTAGGAAGACAGGGGGCGCAGGTAGCTGGCTACACCTTC CASSLGRQGAQVAGYTF
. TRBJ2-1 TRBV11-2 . TGTGCCAGCAGCCCCCCCCGGGAGTTAGGTGAGCAGTTCTTC CASSPPRELGEQFF
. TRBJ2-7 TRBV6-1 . TGTGCCAGCAGTGAGCGGGGGCGATCCTACGAGCAGTACTTC CASSERGRSYEQYF
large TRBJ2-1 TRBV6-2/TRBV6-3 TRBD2 TGTGCCAGCAGTTATCGACTAGCGGGGGGGGATGAGCAGTTCTTC CASSYRLAGGDEQFF
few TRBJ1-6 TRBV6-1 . TGTGCCAGCAGAGGAACCTCCTATAATTCACCCCTCCACTTT CASRGTSYNSPLHF
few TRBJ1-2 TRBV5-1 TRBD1 TGCGCCAGCAGCTTGGCAGGGGGCTATGGCTACACCTTC CASSLAGGYGYTF
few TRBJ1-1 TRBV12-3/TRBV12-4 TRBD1 TGTGCCAGCAGTTTGGACCAGGGGGCGAACACTGAAGCTTTCTTT CASSLDQGANTEAFF
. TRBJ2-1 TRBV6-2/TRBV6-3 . TGTGCCAGCAGCCCCTCACTCCGTCCCTACAATGAGCAGTTCTTC CASSPSLRPYNEQFF
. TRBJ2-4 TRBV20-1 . TGCAGTGCCAGAATTCTCCGGGACATCAAAAACATTCAGTACTTC CSARILRDIKNIQYF
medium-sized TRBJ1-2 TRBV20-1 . TGCAGTGCTAGACTTCAGGGCTCTCTTAACTATGGCTACACCTTC CSARLQGSLNYGYTF
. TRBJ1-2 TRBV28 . TGTGCCAGCAAACTCTGTGGGCAGGGGAGTAGCTATGGCTACACCTTC CASKLCGQGSSYGYTF
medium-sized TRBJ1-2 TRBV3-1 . TGTGCCAGCAGCCTGGGAGGACGGAATGGCTACACCTTC CASSLGGRNGYTF
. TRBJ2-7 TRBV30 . TGTGCCTGGAGTTACCTACGGACAGCCTCTGGAGAGCAGTACTTC CAWSYLRTASGEQYF
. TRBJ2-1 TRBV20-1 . TGCAGTGCTAGAGATCTCGGGGGAATAGGGGCCCTCCACAATGAGCAGTTCTTC CSARDLGGIGALHNEQFF